These 28 T cell receptor beta chains came from one sample sequenced in a study of regulatory T cells in long-lasting Graves disease. Time point meaning: persistent/refractory GD, antithyroid drugs over 5 years with positive TRAb. PBMC-extracted RNA yielded the TCR library. Arm-PCR of CDR3 regions and iRepertoire HTBI primers were the basis on which TCR beta libraries were built. MiXCR, applied by TCRdb to the multiplex PCR reads, yields one record per CDR3 protein. The table lists a few hundred thousand distinct CDR3 sequences, around 23% of them singletons. The input for sequencing was peripheral blood mononuclear cells (PBMCs), taken when the disease was refractory, from a patient treated with antithyroid drugs. These receptors all stem from a female donor with Graves disease.

This clonotype showed up just a few times. This chain connects TRBV9 to TRBJ1-2; 7 nucleotides line up with TRBD1. CDR3 size: 15 residues. V lost 3 bases and J lost 3; bases outside the gene matches: 8. Germline CDR1 reads SGDLS; CDR2 reads YYNGEE. This CDR3 is CASSEGDSLHYGYTF. The CDR3 region has the DNA TGTGCCAGCAGCGAGGGGGACAGTCTGCACTATGGCTACACCTTC.

This clonotype was observed at least ten times. The rearrangement uses TRBV28 and TRBJ1-4, with a possible D match to TRBD1 (5 bases). The CDR3 is 14 residues long. CDR1 MDHEN and CDR2 SYDVKM come from the germline V gene. Trimming pared 6 bases from V and 0 bases from J, leaving 8 bases between. Here the CDR3 DNA reads TGTGCCAGCAGCAAGACAGCAACTAATGAAAAACTGTTTTTT. It is translated as CASSKTATNEKLFF. Filled out from reference TRBV28 and TRBJ1-4, the complete variable domain reads DVKVTQSSRYLVKRTGEKVFLECVQDMDHENMFWYRQDPGLGLRLIYFSYDVKMKEKGDIPEGYSVSREKKERFSLILESASTNQTSMYLCASSKTATNEKLFFGSGTQLSVL.

Ten or more counts support this clonotype. The chain employs TRBV27 and TRBJ2-7; D might be TRBD1 or TRBD2, each matching 6 bases. The CDR3 length is 14 residues. Trimming took off 3 bases at V and 6 bases at J, with 15 bases between the two ends. Germline lookup yields CDR1 MNHEY and CDR2 SMNVEV (reference sequence). Here the CDR3 reads CASSFRTEEGEQYF. The CDR3 coding sequence is TGTGCCAGCAGTTTCCGGACAGAGGAGGGCGAGCAGTACTTC.

The chain uses TRBV5-1 and TRBJ2-1; D possibly matches TRBD1 or TRBD2 (6 bases each). From germline, CDR1 is SGHRS and CDR2 YFSETQ. The V end lost 3 bases, the J end lost 6 bases, and 13 bases lay between the germline ends. CDR3 size: 14 residues. The CDR3 region has the DNA TGCGCCAGCAGCTACGGGGGCCTAGTCAATGAGCAGTTCTTC. It yields the protein CASSYGGLVNEQFF.

The rearrangement uses TRBV24-1 and TRBJ2-2, with TRBD2 matching 7 bases. V shed 6 bases, J shed 5 bases, and the junction held 5 bases outside the gene matches. The germline V gene has CDR1 KGHDR and CDR2 SFDVKD. This CDR3 is 14 amino acids long. CDR3 DNA: TGTGCCACCAGTTCGGCGGGAGAGACCGGGGAGCTGTTTTTT. It is translated as CATSSAGETGELFF.

This clonotype has ten or more counts. The rearrangement uses TRBV7-8 and TRBJ1-5; TRBD1 is a possible D gene (5 bases). Trimming left V 1 base short and J 7 bases short, with 20 bases between. The CDR3 sequence is 17 residues long. Germline-derived CDR1 and CDR2 are SGHVS and FQNEAQ. The CDR3 nucleotides read TGTGCCAGCAGCTTAGTACGTAGGCAGGGAAACCGCCAGCCCCAGCATTTT. As protein: CASSLVRRQGNRQPQHF.

This chain uses TRBV3-1 with TRBJ2-5; TRBD2 matches at 10 bases. The germline V gene has CDR1 LGHDT and CDR2 YNNKEL (reference sequence). Trimming took 3 bases from V and 7 from J; bases not matched to a gene: 5. The CDR3 spans 14 residues. DNA of the CDR3: TGTGCCAGCAGCCAGCGGACTAGCGGAGGGACCCAGTACTTC. Amino acid sequence: CASSQRTSGGTQYF.

This clonotype was found many times. The chain combines TRBV6-2 or TRBV6-3 with TRBJ2-7; D is unclear. V shed 5 bases and J shed 2 bases, with 13 bases lying between them. Germline loops: CDR1 MNHEY, CDR2 SVGEGT. The CDR3 covers 14 residues. As DNA, the CDR3 is TGTGCCAGCAGTATCAGTGATACACCCTACGAGCAGTACTTC. This encodes CASSISDTPYEQYF.

CDR3 amino acids: CASKSTDTQYF. The CDR3 region has the DNA TGTGCCAGCAAAAGCACAGATACGCAGTATTTT. The chain links TRBV28 to TRBJ2-3; D is unresolved. With 7 bases removed from V and 0 bases from J, the gap between germline ends came to 2 bases. The length of the CDR3 is 11 residues. Germline V gene sequence: CDR1 MDHEN, CDR2 SYDVKM. Drawing the rest from reference TRBV28 and TRBJ2-3, the complete variable domain is DVKVTQSSRYLVKRTGEKVFLECVQDMDHENMFWYRQDPGLGLRLIYFSYDVKMKEKGDIPEGYSVSREKKERFSLILESASTNQTSMYLCASKSTDTQYFGPGTRLTVL.

This clonotype was detected only a few times. CDR3 sequence: CASSPTGFTGELFF. The CDR3 nucleotides read TGTGCCAGCAGTCCTACAGGGTTCACCGGGGAGCTGTTTTTT. The chain links TRBV12-3 or TRBV12-4 to TRBJ2-2, with D tentatively TRBD1 (6 bases). This CDR3 comprises 14 residues. V was pared by 5 bases and J by 4 bases, with 11 bases between.

The rearrangement links TRBV28 to TRBJ1-6; tentative D call: TRBD1 (6 bases). The V end lost 7 bases, the J end lost 9 bases, and 16 bases lay between the germline ends. The CDR3 is 14 amino acids. In germline, CDR1 is MDHEN, CDR2 SYDVKM. DNA of the CDR3: TGTGCCAGCAACCCCGGGACAATTGGTTCACCCCTCCACTTT. Translating gives CASNPGTIGSPLHF.

Many counts were recorded for this clonotype. The V and J genes are TRBV3-1 and TRBJ1-1; possibly TRBD1 for D (5 bases). This CDR3 contains 15 residues. V was trimmed by 4 bases and J by 4 bases, leaving 16 bases between them. Germline CDR1 and CDR2: LGHDT and YNNKEL (reference sequence). The CDR3 loop is CASSPLGRGGTEAFF. The CDR3 bases are TGTGCCAGCAGCCCCCTTGGGAGGGGCGGCACTGAAGCTTTCTTT.

This clonotype was picked up many times. The J gene is TRBJ1-4, the V gene TRBV2, with 7 bases lining up with TRBD1. With 6 bases clipped from V and 8 bases from J, the junction kept 9 bases outside the gene matches. This CDR3 region has 14 residues. Germline V gives CDR1 SNHLY, CDR2 FYNNEI. The CDR3 nucleotides read TGTGCCAGCAGGGAGGACAGGCTCAGCGAAAAACTGTTTTTT. Its protein is CASREDRLSEKLFF.

This clonotype occurred many times. This chain uses TRBV7-9 with TRBJ2-7; D call uncertain. In germline, CDR1 is SEHNR, CDR2 FQNEAQ (reference sequence). The CDR3 is made up of 13 amino acids. Trimming pared 6 bases from V and 3 bases from J, leaving 12 bases between. The DNA for the CDR3 is TGTGCCAGCAGTTTTGGCCCCTACTACGAGCAGTACTTC. It codes for CASSFGPYYEQYF.

The sample holds many counts of this clonotype. The chain is built from TRBV20-1 and TRBJ2-4; the match to TRBD2 covers 7 bases. The CDR3 is 15 amino acids. Germline V CDR1 and CDR2: DFQATT, SNEGSKA (reference sequence). The J segment lost 3 bases and the V segment lost 0 bases, leaving 5 bases of the junction unmatched. CDR3 amino acids: CSARDPGGIKNIQYF. The DNA of the CDR3 is TGCAGTGCTAGAGATCCGGGGGGAATCAAAAACATTCAGTACTTC.

At least ten counts were recorded for this clonotype. The rearrangement joins TRBV6-1 to TRBJ1-6; the D is unclear. Germline loops: CDR1 MNHNS, CDR2 SASEGT. The CDR3 has 15 amino acids. V lost 8 bases, J lost 5 bases, and 16 bases lay in between. CDR3 protein: CASRIQTANNSPLHF. In nucleotides, the CDR3 is TGTGCCAGCCGAATTCAAACAGCCAATAATTCACCCCTCCACTTT.

With regard to this clonotype: A far larger clone is one base from this, pointing to a likely read error. The chain recombines TRBV7-9 with TRBJ1-2, with D hard to call. CDR1 is SEHNR and CDR2 is FQNEAQ in the germline V gene (reference sequence). The CDR3 extends over 12 amino acids. CDR3 DNA: TGTGCCAGCAGCTTAGGGGGAGATGGCAACACCTTC. It codes for CASSLGGDGNTF.

This chain joins TRBV20-1 and TRBJ1-1; D remains unclear. CDR1 is DFQATT and CDR2 is SNEGSKA in the germline V gene (reference sequence). With 2 bases removed from V and 0 bases from J, the gap between germline ends came to 10 bases. The CDR3 loop spans 14 amino acids. The CDR3: CSARKSGLNTEAFF. CDR3 DNA: TGCAGTGCTAGAAAGTCCGGATTGAACACTGAAGCTTTCTTT.

This clonotype was found a few times. This chain uses TRBV25-1 with TRBJ1-2; 12 positions agree with TRBD1. The V and J ends lost 4 bases and 3 bases, in that order; junction bases with no gene match: 12. The CDR3 extends over 18 amino acids. CDR1 is MGHDK, CDR2 SYGVNS, per germline. The CDR3 is CASSAIPGQGAWDYGYTF. The CDR3 nucleotides are TGTGCCAGCAGTGCTATACCGGGACAGGGGGCGTGGGACTATGGCTACACCTTC.

This clonotype was picked up many times. J is TRBJ2-5 and V is TRBV15; 7 nucleotides match TRBD2. Unmatched junction bases numbered 7, after V lost 0 bases and J lost 3 bases. Looked up from germline, CDR1 is LNHNV and CDR2 is YYDKDF (reference sequence). The CDR3 has 16 amino acids. DNA for the CDR3: TGTGCCACCAGCAGAGATTGGGGGGGGACGGAAGAGACCCAGTACTTC. This sequence encodes CATSRDWGGTEETQYF. Complete variable domain (other parts from reference TRBV15 and TRBJ2-5): DAMVIQNPRYQVTQFGKPVTLSCSQTLNHNVMYWYQQKSSQAPKLLFHYYDKDFNNEADTPDNFQSRRPNTSFCFLDIRSPGLGDTAMYLCATSRDWGGTEETQYFGPGTRLLVL.

This clonotype was picked up many times. The chain carries TRBV2 and TRBJ1-5; 7 bases map to TRBD1. This CDR3 is 13 amino acids long. J was trimmed by 4 bases and V by 8 bases; bases with no gene match: 5. CDR1 and CDR2 from the germline V gene are SNHLY and FYNNEI. For the CDR3, the DNA is TGTGCCAGCGGTTCAGGGGGTAATCAGCCCCAGCATTTT. Amino acids: CASGSGGNQPQHF. The full variable domain, in which reference TRBV2 and TRBJ1-5 provide the parts outside the CDR3, is EPEVTQTPSHQVTQMGQEVILRCVPISNHLYFYWYRQILGQKVEFLVSFYNNEISEKSEIFDDQFSVERPDGSNFTLKIRSTKLEDSAMYFCASGSGGNQPQHFGDGTRLSIL.

Worth noting for this clonotype: Its ends do not fully match the called genes, so a read error is possible. This CDR3 reads CARSEGQGNQPQHF. DNA of the CDR3: TGTGCCCGCAGTGAAGGACAGGGCAATCAGCCCCAGCATTTT. The chain carries TRBV6-2 or TRBV6-3 and TRBJ1-5, with 7 nucleotides matching TRBD1. Germline CDR1 and CDR2: MNHEY and SVGEGT. This CDR3 is built from 14 residues.

This clonotype was observed a few times. The chain joins TRBV5-1 to TRBJ2-2; TRBD1 matches 7 bases. Trimming cost V 2 bases and J 6 bases; bases outside gene matches: 13. Germline assignment: CDR1 SGHRS and CDR2 YFSETQ. The CDR3 consists of 17 residues. CDR3 amino acids: CASSFPPDREFSGELFF. CDR3 nucleotide sequence: TGCGCCAGCAGCTTCCCACCCGACAGGGAGTTCTCCGGGGAGCTGTTTTTT.

This sequence joins TRBV4-1 and TRBJ2-7, with unresolved D. This CDR3 contains 19 residues. V dropped 0 bases and J dropped 2 bases, with 23 bases sitting between them. Germline V lookup: CDR1 MGHRA, CDR2 YSYEKL. The CDR3 sequence: CASSQEVPRAGSFPYEQYF. The CDR3 nucleotides read TGCGCCAGCAGCCAAGAGGTTCCAAGGGCTGGCAGCTTTCCCTACGAGCAGTACTTC.

CDR3 DNA: TGCGCCAGCAGCGTCAGTGGCGAAAAACTGTTTTTT. This gives the protein CASSVSGEKLFF. The chain has TRBV4-1 and TRBJ1-4; no clear D gene. The V gene's germline CDR1 is MGHRA and CDR2 YSYEKL. V was pared by 5 bases and J by 8 bases, with 9 bases between. CDR3 length equals 12 residues.

This clonotype occurred many times. This chain connects TRBV3-1 to TRBJ2-7; either TRBD1 or TRBD2 may fit D (6 bases each). V shed 4 bases and J shed 2 bases, with 12 bases lying between them. CDR1 and CDR2 (germline): LGHDT, YNNKEL (reference sequence). The CDR3 has 14 amino acids. CDR3 sequence: CASSPRRGAYEQYF. CDR3 DNA: TGTGCCAGCAGCCCTAGAAGGGGGGCCTACGAGCAGTACTTC.

This clonotype was detected many times. The chain has TRBV11-1 and TRBJ2-5, with D perhaps being TRBD1 or TRBD2 (5 bases each). The germline V gene encodes CDR1 SGHAT and CDR2 FQDESV (reference sequence). This CDR3 has 13 residues. V lost 5 bases and J 5 bases, leaving 12 bases between the germline ends. CDR3 protein: CASSPEGWETQYF. The CDR3 nucleotides read TGTGCCAGCAGCCCAGAGGGGTGGGAGACCCAGTACTTC.

This clonotype was recorded at least ten times. The rearrangement uses TRBV28 and TRBJ2-5, with D perhaps given as TRBD1 or TRBD2 (5 bases each). CDR3 length: 15 residues. Trimming took 3 bases from V and 7 from J, leaving 18 bases between them. Germline lookup yields CDR1 MDHEN and CDR2 SYDVKM. CDR3 sequence: CASSLGTTTGGTQYF. The CDR3 DNA reads TGTGCCAGCAGTTTGGGCACGACGACTGGGGGGACCCAGTACTTC.